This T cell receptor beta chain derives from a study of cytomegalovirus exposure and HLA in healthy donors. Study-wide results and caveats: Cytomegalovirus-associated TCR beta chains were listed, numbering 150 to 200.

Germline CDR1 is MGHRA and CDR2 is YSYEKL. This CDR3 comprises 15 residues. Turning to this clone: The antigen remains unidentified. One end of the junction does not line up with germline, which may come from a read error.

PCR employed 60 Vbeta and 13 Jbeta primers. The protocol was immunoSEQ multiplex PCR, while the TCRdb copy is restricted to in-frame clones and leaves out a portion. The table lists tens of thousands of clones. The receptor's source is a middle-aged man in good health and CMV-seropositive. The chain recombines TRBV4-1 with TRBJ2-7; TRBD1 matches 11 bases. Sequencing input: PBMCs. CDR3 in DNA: TGCGCCAGCAGACAAGGACAGGGGGCTGCCTACGAGCAGTACTTC. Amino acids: CASRQGQGAAYEQYF.